This entry lists 26 T cell receptor beta chains sequenced from one sample in a study of T cell repertoires in cytomegalovirus infection. In TCRdb, the reads were re-called with MiXCR into one record per CDR3 protein. The sample has about 900,000 distinct CDR3 sequences, around 32% seen once; the top ten hold more than 12%. These receptors' antigens are unknown. Here the sequenced sample was cultured CD8+ T cells from PBMCs, taken from culture after CMV antigen stimulation. These receptors all come from a human donor in good health (CMV status not recorded). Some clones in this sample may be carry-over from other donors' samples.

The J gene is TRBJ2-3, the V gene TRBV29-1, with unresolved D. The CDR3 has 10 residues. Trimming removed 7 bases at V and 1 base at J, with 3 bases between. Germline V gene sequence: CDR1 SQVTM, CDR2 ANQGSEA. For the CDR3, the DNA is TGCAGCGAAGGCACAGATACGCAGTATTTT. Protein sequence: CSEGTDTQYF.

The rearrangement joins TRBV2 to TRBJ2-7; D might be TRBD2 (6 bases). CDR3 length: 19 residues. With 7 bases removed from V and 4 bases from J, the gap between germline ends came to 32 bases. Germline V gives CDR1 SNHLY, CDR2 FYNNEI. CDR3 nucleotides: TGTGCCAGCACCCCACGCGGGGTGATTTCCCGGGGCCCGGTGTACGAGCAGTACGTC. This translates into CASTPRGVISRGPVYEQYV.

This clonotype turned up a few times. The V and J genes are TRBV27 and TRBJ1-2; no firm D call. V shed 3 bases and J shed 8 bases, with 7 bases lying between them. The CDR3 length is 11 residues. Germline CDR1 MNHEY, CDR2 SMNVEV (reference sequence). As DNA, the CDR3 is TGTGCCAGCAGTTTCCGGGGAGGCTACACCTTC. It specifies CASSFRGGYTF.

This clonotype was detected ten times or more. The V call is TRBV7-2, the J call TRBJ2-1; either TRBD1 or TRBD2 may supply D (5 bases each). This CDR3 is built from 17 residues. The V gene lost 1 base and the J gene lost 7 bases, with 20 bases spanning the gap. Per the germline V gene, CDR1 is SGHTA and CDR2 is FQGNSA. CDR3 bases: TGTGCCAGCAGCTTAGTATTAGGGGCGTGGGGGTTGAATGAGCAGTTCTTC. It specifies CASSLVLGAWGLNEQFF.

This clonotype was observed a handful of times. This chain uses TRBV28 with TRBJ2-3; weak D call: TRBD1 (5 bases). CDR3 size: 14 residues. Germline lookup yields CDR1 MDHEN and CDR2 SYDVKM. Trimming removed 5 bases at V and 2 bases at J, with 11 bases between. The DNA for the CDR3 is TGTGCCAGCAGTCCGGACACCCTCACAGATACGCAGTATTTT. Protein sequence: CASSPDTLTDTQYF.

V gene TRBV27 combines with J gene TRBJ1-2; 11 bases match TRBD1. This CDR3 region has 14 residues. V lost 5 bases, J lost 6 bases, and 5 bases stayed unmatched. Germline V lookup: CDR1 MNHEY, CDR2 SMNVEV (reference sequence). CDR3 residues: CASSRTGGADGYTF. The CDR3 DNA reads as TGTGCCAGCAGTCGGACAGGGGGCGCGGATGGCTACACCTTC.

The rearrangement joins TRBV29-1 to TRBJ2-3, with 10 bases lining up with TRBD1. Trimming removed 3 bases from V and 3 bases from J; junction bases left unmatched: 3. The CDR3 contains 14 residues. Germline-derived CDR1 and CDR2 are SQVTM and ANQGSEA. The CDR3 nucleotides are TGCAGCGTTGACGGGACAGGGGAGACAGATACGCAGTATTTT. Translated, it gives CSVDGTGETDTQYF.

This clonotype has only a few counts. The chain combines TRBV19 with TRBJ1-4; no definite D call. Germline loops: CDR1 LNHDA, CDR2 SQIVND (reference sequence). Trimming stripped 6 bases from V and 3 bases from J, with 26 bases between. This CDR3 is built from 19 residues. The CDR3 sequence: CASSTRGNRHPGSNEKLFF. In DNA, the CDR3 is TGTGCCAGTAGCACACGCGGGAATCGACACCCGGGATCTAATGAAAAACTGTTTTTT.

This chain uses TRBV27 with TRBJ1-1; TRBD1 might be the D (5 bases). V lost 4 bases to trimming and J lost 5 bases, with 14 bases between them. The CDR3 totals 14 residues. In germline, CDR1 is MNHEY, CDR2 SMNVEV (reference sequence). CDR3 sequence reads: CASSWGRKGTEAFF. CDR3 sequence (DNA): TGTGCCAGCAGTTGGGGGAGAAAGGGAACTGAAGCTTTCTTT.

This clonotype was found a few times. The chain joins TRBV12-3 or TRBV12-4 to TRBJ2-7, with 7 bases fitting TRBD2. CDR3 length equals 14 residues. Trimming removed 2 bases from V and 3 bases from J; junction bases left unmatched: 4. The DNA for the CDR3 is TGTGCCAGCAGTTTATTAGCGGGCGACTACGAGCAGTACGTC. This sequence encodes CASSLLAGDYEQYV.

This clonotype was found many times. The V gene is TRBV7-2, the J gene TRBJ2-1; D is possibly TRBD2 (5 bases). Germline assignment: CDR1 SGHTA and CDR2 FQGNSA. V was trimmed by 2 bases and J by 7 bases, leaving 15 bases between them. This CDR3 comprises 15 residues. The CDR3, as DNA: TGTGCCAGCAGCTTAAGCCCGGGATGGGGAAATGAGCAGTTCTTC. Its protein product is CASSLSPGWGNEQFF.

The V gene is TRBV12-3 or TRBV12-4, the J gene TRBJ1-2, with 9 bases fitting TRBD1. This CDR3 is built from 14 residues. With 4 bases clipped from V and 3 bases from J, the junction kept 3 bases outside the gene matches. The CDR3 DNA reads as TGTGCCAGCAGTTCCCGACAGGGGGACTATGGCTACACCTTC. Translated, it gives CASSSRQGDYGYTF.

The gene calls are TRBV6-2 or TRBV6-3 and TRBJ1-1; a possible D gene is TRBD1 (5 bases). This CDR3 is 14 amino acids long. V lost 7 bases, J lost 4 bases, and 16 bases lay in between. The germline CDR1 and CDR2 sequences are MNHEY and SVGEGT. The CDR3 region has the DNA TGTGCCAGCAATAAAAGAGGGGCGGGCACTGAAGCTTTCTTT. Its translation: CASNKRGAGTEAFF.

This chain connects TRBV20-1 to TRBJ2-7; 7 bases align to TRBD1. Germline loops: CDR1 DFQATT, CDR2 SNEGSKA (reference sequence). CDR3 length equals 14 residues. With V trimmed by 0 bases and J by 3 bases, 5 bases remained unmatched. This CDR3 reads CSARERQGLYEQYV. CDR3 DNA: TGCAGTGCTAGAGAAAGACAGGGCCTCTACGAGCAGTACGTC.

This clonotype was detected many times. J is TRBJ2-1 and V is TRBV7-9, with TRBD1 matching over 7 bases. Losses at the gene ends were 2 bases for V and 0 bases for J; bases not matched to a gene: 10. The V gene's germline CDR1 is SEHNR and CDR2 FQNEAQ (reference sequence). This CDR3 contains 18 residues. The CDR3 DNA sequence: TGTGCCAGCAGCTTACAGGGGCCAGGGGGTATCTCCTACAATGAGCAGTTCTTC. Protein sequence: CASSLQGPGGISYNEQFF.

This clonotype has just a few counts. V is TRBV27 and J is TRBJ1-5; D perhaps matches TRBD1 (6 bases). The CDR3 runs 15 residues. Per the germline V gene, CDR1 is MNHEY and CDR2 is SMNVEV (reference sequence). Trimming removed 3 bases at V and 1 base at J, with 10 bases between. In DNA, the CDR3 is TGTGCCAGCAGTTTTTTGGGGACAAGCAATCAGCCCCAGCATTTT. Encoded protein: CASSFLGTSNQPQHF.

The chain couples TRBV6-1 to TRBJ2-6, with 7 bases fitting TRBD1. V was pared by 3 bases and J by 0 bases, with 8 bases of the junction left unmatched. Germline V lookup: CDR1 MNHNS, CDR2 SASEGT. The CDR3 contains 18 residues. The chain's CDR3 is CASSESTGSRSGANVLTF. In DNA form, the CDR3 reads TGTGCCAGCAGTGAGTCGACAGGGTCTCGCTCTGGGGCCAACGTCCTGACTTTC.

This clonotype was counted between two and nine times. The chain uses TRBV20-1 and TRBJ2-1; 11 bases match TRBD2. Trimming at V came to 7 bases and at J to 0 bases, leaving 11 bases not matched to a gene. Looked up from germline, CDR1 is DFQATT and CDR2 is SNEGSKA (reference sequence). There are 17 residues in the CDR3. CDR3 amino acids: CSVHPGLAASSYNEQFF. The CDR3 DNA is TGCAGTGTGCACCCGGGACTAGCGGCAAGCTCCTACAATGAGCAGTTCTTC.

The chain is built from TRBV6-2 or TRBV6-3 and TRBJ2-7; D perhaps matches TRBD2 (5 bases). Trimming shortened V by 7 bases and J by 1 base, and 8 bases separated the two germline ends. The germline gives CDR1 MNHEY, CDR2 SVGEGT. This CDR3 is built from 12 residues. The CDR3 sequence is CASTAGSYEQYF. In nucleotides, the CDR3 is TGTGCCAGCACCGCGGGTTCCTACGAGCAGTACTTC.

The V and J genes are TRBV19 and TRBJ2-3, with 10 bases lining up with TRBD2. The V gene end was trimmed by 7 bases and the J gene end by 0 bases; junction bases not matched to a gene: 16. The CDR3 loop spans 19 amino acids. Germline-derived CDR1 and CDR2 are LNHDA and SQIVND (reference sequence). In DNA, the CDR3 is TGTGCCAGTAAGGCGAGTAGCGGGGGGACTAGGCCAAGCACAGATACGCAGTATTTT. Amino acids: CASKASSGGTRPSTDTQYF. The full variable domain, completed using reference TRBV19 and TRBJ2-3, is DGGITQSPKYLFRKEGQNVTLSCEQNLNHDAMYWYRQDPGQGLRLIYYSQIVNDFQKGDIAEGYSVSREKKESFPLTVTSAQKNPTAFYLCASKASSGGTRPSTDTQYFGPGTRLTVL.

The chain links TRBV3-1 to TRBJ1-6, with 10 bases aligning to TRBD1. V was clipped by 0 bases and J by 10 bases; unmatched bases: 12. The germline CDR1 and CDR2 sequences are LGHDT and YNNKEL (reference sequence). The CDR3 sequence is 18 residues long. The CDR3 DNA reads TGTGCCAGCAGCCAAGAACTTCGGACAGGGGGTAAGGACTCACCCCTCCACTTT. It specifies CASSQELRTGGKDSPLHF.

This clonotype was recorded a few times. The rearrangement links TRBV12-3 or TRBV12-4 to TRBJ1-2; tentatively, D is TRBD1 (5 bases). There are 12 residues in the CDR3. V was trimmed by 5 bases and J by 7 bases, leaving 11 bases between them. The CDR3, as DNA: TGTGCCAGCAGTCAAGCGACAGTTGGCTACACCTTC. Protein: CASSQATVGYTF.

In its sample, this clonotype was seen a few times. J is TRBJ2-3 and V is TRBV12-3 or TRBV12-4; D possibly matches TRBD1 or TRBD2 (5 bases each). Trimming left V 5 bases short and J 6 bases short, with 15 bases between. CDR3 length: 14 amino acids. CDR3: CASSHRDAFDTQYF. DNA of the CDR3: TGTGCCAGCAGTCACCGGGACGCCTTCGATACGCAGTATTTT.

The J gene is TRBJ2-1, the V gene TRBV11-3, with D possibly matching TRBD1 (5 bases). Trimming took 5 bases from V and 0 from J, leaving 14 bases between them. Germline CDR1 and CDR2: SGHNT and YENEEA. This CDR3 contains 16 residues. CDR3 sequence: CASSPGAFSSYNEQFF. The CDR3 coding sequence is TGTGCCAGCAGCCCTGGGGCTTTTAGCTCCTACAATGAGCAGTTCTTC.

The chain is built from TRBV7-9 and TRBJ1-4; possibly TRBD1 for D (6 bases). CDR1 and CDR2 (germline): SEHNR, FQNEAQ (reference sequence). The CDR3 consists of 17 residues. With 2 bases removed from V and 2 bases from J, the gap between germline ends came to 15 bases. Written as DNA, the CDR3 is TGTGCCAGCAGCTTACCCCGGCAGGGGTCGACTAATGAAAAACTGTTTTTT. The encoded protein is CASSLPRQGSTNEKLFF.

This clonotype appeared a few times. The chain employs TRBV7-2 and TRBJ1-2; no reliable D call. Looked up from germline, CDR1 is SGHTA and CDR2 is FQGNSA. This CDR3 is 17 amino acids long. V lost 2 bases and J 0 bases, leaving 16 bases between the germline ends. The CDR3 loop is CASSLWAWSEANYGYTF. In nucleotides, the CDR3 is TGTGCCAGCAGCTTATGGGCCTGGAGCGAAGCTAACTATGGCTACACCTTC.